Following are 4 T cell receptor beta chains from one sample sequenced in a study of blood T cell repertoires in COVID-19. Measured with immunoSEQ multiplex PCR; TCRdb has only the in-frame clones, and not every one. The sample has roughly 32,000 clones, 77% seen once; the top ten hold 16%. The material sequenced was peripheral blood. All receptors derive from a human donor in a cohort sampled during active COVID-19.

The chain couples TRBV15 to TRBJ1-5, with a weak D call TRBD1 (5 bases). Per the germline V gene, CDR1 is LNHNV and CDR2 is YYDKDF (reference sequence). V gave up 2 bases and J gave up 3 bases, with 23 bases separating them. The CDR3 runs to 19 residues. In DNA, the CDR3 is TGTGCCACCAGCAGATCCTTTGGGGCAGCAGGTACTCACAATCAGCCCCAGCATTTT. Residues: CATSRSFGAAGTHNQPQHF.

V and J are TRBV24-1 and TRBJ1-1; D not resolved. Germline-derived CDR1 and CDR2 are KGHDR and SFDVKD. The ends were cut back, 7 bases at V and 1 base at J, with 12 bases in the middle. The CDR3 runs to 14 residues. CDR3 sequence reads: CATREAGENTEAFF. DNA of the CDR3: TGTGCCACCAGGGAGGCCGGGGAGAACACTGAAGCTTTCTTT.

The chain uses TRBV10-3 and TRBJ2-7; 9 nucleotides agree with TRBD1. V trimming: 3 bases; J trimming: 0 bases; junction bases outside the gene matches: 0. The CDR3 extends over 14 amino acids. Germline CDR1 is ENHRY and CDR2 is SYGVKD. Here the CDR3 reads CAISEQGASYEQYF. The CDR3 DNA sequence: TGTGCCATCAGTGAACAGGGGGCCTCCTACGAGCAGTACTTC.

This clone was counted only a few times. The chain joins TRBV14 to TRBJ2-3; 7 positions agree with TRBD2. Germline-derived CDR1 and CDR2 are SGHDN and FVKESK. This CDR3 has 15 amino acids. The J segment lost 2 bases and the V segment lost 4 bases, leaving 6 bases of the junction unmatched. The CDR3 spells CASSPIAGITDTQYF. The DNA of the CDR3 is TGTGCCAGCAGCCCCATAGCGGGTATCACAGATACGCAGTATTTT.